This TCR beta chain emerged from a study of T cell repertoires in cytomegalovirus infection. TCRdb passed the reads through MiXCR, listing each CDR3 protein once. The data show about half a million distinct CDR3 sequences, 40% to 50% seen once. Germline CDR1 SGHRS, CDR2 YFSETQ. The CDR3 spans 15 residues. Between the trimmed V and J ends, which lost 0 bases and 5 bases, there was a span of 11 bases. As to this clonotype: Its cognate antigen is unknown.

The sequencing used cultured PBMCs, collected from culture after CMV antigen stimulation. The rearrangement uses TRBV5-1 and TRBJ2-2; no clear D. The origin of this receptor is a human donor in good health (CMV status not recorded). Some clones in this sample may be carry-over from other donors' samples. The CDR3 coding sequence is TGCGCCAGCAGCTTGGGAGTAGGCGAAACCGGGGAGCTGTTTTTT. This translates into CASSLGVGETGELFF.